The rows below give T cell receptor beta chains drawn from one sample of a study of blood T cell repertoires in COVID-19. Clones were read by immunoSEQ multiplex PCR, and TCRdb kept only the in-frame ones, dropping some. The sample contains 250,000 to 300,000 clones, approximately 91% of which appear only once. The sequenced material came from PBMCs or T cells enriched from blood (not recorded which). The receptors originated from a woman aged 40 to 50 with acute COVID-19. Each CDR3 is given with its conserved first and last residue. The D gene is left open where the match is weak. Only part of the rows carry a size: once, few, many, or a class if the clone is expanded.

V	D	J	size	DNA	CDR3
TRBV5-4	NA	TRBJ2-7	NA	TGTGCCAGCAGCTTGACACAGGCAGCCTACGAGCAGTACTTC	CASSLTQAAYEQYF
TRBV18	NA	TRBJ1-1	once	TGTGCCAGCTCACCCGATCCGGGACTGAGTCCCACTGAAGCTTTCTTT	CASSPDPGLSPTEAFF
TRBV18	TRBD1	TRBJ1-1	NA	TGTGCCAGCTCACCAGCAGGGGGGCTTGAAGCTTTCTTT	CASSPAGGLEAFF
TRBV27	TRBD1	TRBJ2-6	NA	TGTGCCAGCAGTCTTCGGAACCGGGACAGGGGATCTGGGGCCAACGTCCTGACTTTC	CASSLRNRDRGSGANVLTF
TRBV7-9	NA	TRBJ1-1	NA	TGTGCCAGCAGCTTACCCAGGGCCCGATCTTCGCTGAACACTGAAGCTTTCTTT	CASSLPRARSSLNTEAFF
TRBV5-6	TRBD2	TRBJ2-1	NA	TGTGCCAGCAGCGATAGCGGGGGGGCCGTACGGCAGTTCTTC	CASSDSGGAVRQFF
TRBV5-4	TRBD2	TRBJ2-7	few	TGTGCCAGCAGCGTTAGCGGGGGGAGGAAGGACGAGCAGTACTTC	CASSVSGGRKDEQYF
TRBV19	TRBD2	TRBJ2-7	NA	TGTGCCAGTAGTATGCCCCCCTTCAGGCCTAGCGGGAGTTACGAGCAGTACTTC	CASSMPPFRPSGSYEQYF
TRBV5-4	TRBD2	TRBJ2-5	NA	TGTGCCAGCAGCTTCGCGGGGGGGCCGAGGGAGACCCAGTACTTC	CASSFAGGPRETQYF
TRBV7-9	NA	TRBJ1-2	NA	TGTGCCAGCAGCTCCCAGACAGCTTCTAACTATGGCTACACCTTC	CASSSQTASNYGYTF
TRBV7-3	NA	TRBJ2-3	NA	TGTGCCAGCAGCTTAAAGTCAGCGGGAGATACGCAGTATTTT	CASSLKSAGDTQYF
TRBV9	NA	TRBJ1-3	NA	TGTGCCAGCAGCGTAAACAGTCTTTCTGGAAACACCATATATTTT	CASSVNSLSGNTIYF
TRBV6-5	TRBD1	TRBJ1-1	NA	TGTGCCAGCAGTTACTCGAAGACAGGGGTCACTGAAGCTTTCTTT	CASSYSKTGVTEAFF
TRBV6-6	NA	TRBJ2-7	NA	TGTGCCAGCCGTCCCCCGACGGCTGCGGTTAACGAGCAGTACTTC	CASRPPTAAVNEQYF
TRBV4-1	NA	TRBJ1-1	NA	TGCGCCAGCAGCCAATTGACCGGAGGGATGGCTGAAGCTTTCTTT	CASSQLTGGMAEAFF
TRBV5-6	TRBD1	TRBJ2-7	NA	TGTGCCAGCAGCTCTCCGAAGGGACAGACCTACGAGCAGTACTTC	CASSSPKGQTYEQYF
TRBV25-1	NA	TRBJ2-1	NA	TGTGCCATTCCAACGTGCAGCTCCTACAATGAGCAGTTCTTC	CAIPTCSSYNEQFF
TRBV9	TRBD1	TRBJ2-3	NA	TGTGCCAGCAGCGCCATGACAGGGGGCGGCACAGATACGCAGTATTTT	CASSAMTGGGTDTQYF
TRBV18	NA	TRBJ2-7	NA	TGTGCCAGCTCACCAGTTGGGGAGGCCACCTACGAGCAGTACTTC	CASSPVGEATYEQYF
TRBV2	NA	TRBJ2-7	NA	TGTGCCAGCAGTGAAGCGGGTGGGCTTACCTACGAGCAGTACTTC	CASSEAGGLTYEQYF
TRBV28	NA	TRBJ2-3	NA	TGTGCCACACTAAGGCTCCGGACTACCGATACGCAGTATTTT	CATLRLRTTDTQYF
TRBV24-1	TRBD1	TRBJ2-7	NA	TGTGCCACCAGTGATTCCGGGACAGGGTCCTACGAGCAGTACTTC	CATSDSGTGSYEQYF
TRBV11-2	NA	TRBJ2-1	NA	TGTGCCAGCAGCTCCCAGGGGTTTCAGCAGTTCTTC	CASSSQGFQQFF
TRBV19	NA	TRBJ2-3	NA	TGTGCCAGTAGTAAAGGAGTTATTAGAACAGATACGCAGTATTTT	CASSKGVIRTDTQYF
TRBV14	NA	TRBJ2-5	NA	TGTGCCAGCAGCCAAGGTGGCGGGGCATACCAAGAGACCCAGTACTTC	CASSQGGGAYQETQYF
TRBV6-2/TRBV6-3	TRBD1	TRBJ1-2	once	TGTGCCAGCAGTGTGGGGAGACAGGGCGGCTACACCTTC	CASSVGRQGGYTF
TRBV7-9	NA	TRBJ1-2	NA	TGTGCCAGCAGCTTAGCGTGGGGCGAGTATGGCTACACCTTC	CASSLAWGEYGYTF
TRBV6-2/TRBV6-3	NA	TRBJ2-3	NA	TGTGCCAGCAGTTACCCTAGAGGGTACACAGATACGCAGTATTTT	CASSYPRGYTDTQYF
TRBV7-2	NA	TRBJ2-7	NA	TGTGCCAGCAGCTCCCGCGGGTCCTACGAGCAGTACTTC	CASSSRGSYEQYF
TRBV28	TRBD2	TRBJ2-3	NA	TGTGCCAGCGGGAGTCTAGCGGGAGGGGCCGTGGGGCGCACAGATACGCAGTATTTT	CASGSLAGGAVGRTDTQYF
TRBV24-1	TRBD1	TRBJ2-7	NA	TGTGCCACCAGTGATCCCCGGGACAGAACCTACGAGCAGTACTTC	CATSDPRDRTYEQYF
TRBV7-9	TRBD1	TRBJ1-2	NA	TGTGCCAGCAGCTTAGGGGACAGGGTCTATGGCTACACCTTC	CASSLGDRVYGYTF
TRBV5-1	TRBD1	TRBJ2-7	once	TGCGCCAGCAGCTTTACCCCGGGACAGGGGACCTACGAGCAGTACTTC	CASSFTPGQGTYEQYF
TRBV29-1	NA	TRBJ1-1	NA	TGCAGCGTTGTTGGGGGCATCATGAACACTGAAGCTTTCTTT	CSVVGGIMNTEAFF
TRBV18	TRBD1	TRBJ1-1	NA	TGTGCCAGCTCACCCCGGGACAGGGGATTGGGCACTGAAGCTTTCTTT	CASSPRDRGLGTEAFF
TRBV29-1	TRBD1	TRBJ1-4	NA	TGCAGCGTTAGGGGACAGGGATCGGCTAATGAAAAACTGTTTTTT	CSVRGQGSANEKLFF
TRBV3-1/TRBV3-2	NA	TRBJ1-2	NA	TGTGCCAGCAGCCAATGGACTGGCTATGGCTACACCTTC	CASSQWTGYGYTF
TRBV18	NA	TRBJ2-7	NA	TGTGCCAGCTCGGGGAACAGGCTAAAAGGGATCCTCGAGCAGTACTTC	CASSGNRLKGILEQYF
TRBV5-4	TRBD2	TRBJ2-3	NA	TGTGCCAGCAGCTTGGGTGGTATGGCGCCTAGCGGGGCCGAGGGAGATACGCAGTATTTT	CASSLGGMAPSGAEGDTQYF
TRBV4-2	NA	TRBJ1-2	NA	TGTGCCAGCAGCCAAGATAGACAGATCGGATATGGCTACACCTTC	CASSQDRQIGYGYTF
TRBV9	NA	TRBJ1-1	NA	TGTGCCAGCAGCGTAGCCCCAAGCGCTGAAGCTTTCTTT	CASSVAPSAEAFF
TRBV2	NA	TRBJ1-4	NA	TGTGCCAGCAGTGGGACAGAGGGTGAAAAACTGTTTTTT	CASSGTEGEKLFF
TRBV7-8	TRBD2	TRBJ2-3	NA	TGTGCCAGCAGCCGAGGCGGGGGGGGCACAGATACGCAGTATTTT	CASSRGGGGTDTQYF
TRBV19	TRBD1	TRBJ1-2	few	TGTGCCAGTAGTCCCCGGACAGGCACCACCATTACTACCCTCCTTGGCTACACCTTC	CASSPRTGTTITTLLGYTF
TRBV7-9	TRBD2	TRBJ2-1	NA	TGTGCCAGCAGCTTAGCCGGGGGAGGGCCGCTCAATGAGCAGTTCTTC	CASSLAGGGPLNEQFF
TRBV5-1	NA	TRBJ1-1	NA	TGCGCCAGCAGCTTTACAGGCCCGAACACTGAAGCTTTCTTT	CASSFTGPNTEAFF